These T cell receptor beta chains were read from a single sample in a study of yellow fever vaccine responses in identical twins. TCRdb independently ran MiXCR on the RT-PCR reads; one entry per CDR3 protein. The table records about 19,000 distinct CDR3 sequences, less than 75% of them present only once. The source was T cells from blood (PBMCs), unsorted or a sorted subset (not recorded which), collected before or after yellow fever vaccination (not recorded which). The receptors stem from a woman younger than 30 who received the yellow fever vaccine. CDR3s include the opening cysteine and the closing phenylalanine or tryptophan. D genes are given only for firm matches. Size is omitted from some rows. Given values are once, few, many or a class for expanded clones.

v_gene	abundance	j_gene	d_gene	CDR3nt	CDR3aa
TRBV12-3/TRBV12-4	few	TRBJ2-3	-	TGTGCCAGCAGTTGGGGACTTTACATGAGTAGCACAGATACGCAGTATTTT	CASSWGLYMSSTDTQYF
TRBV19	-	TRBJ1-2	-	TGTGCCAGTATGGATGGGGGCTATGGCTACACCTTC	CASMDGGYGYTF
TRBV6-5	-	TRBJ1-2	-	TGTGCCAGCAGTTACTCGGCACTACCTAACTATGGCTACACCTTC	CASSYSALPNYGYTF
TRBV29-1	-	TRBJ2-5	-	TGCAGCGGATGGACTACAAAAGAGACCCAGTACTTC	CSGWTTKETQYF
TRBV24-1	-	TRBJ2-1	TRBD2	TGTGCCACCAGATCAACTAGCGGAACCTACAATGAGCAGTTCTTC	CATRSTSGTYNEQFF
TRBV19	-	TRBJ1-2	-	TGTGCCAGTAGGCAATTAAAACAGGGATGGAGTGGCTACACCTTC	CASRQLKQGWSGYTF
TRBV11-2	once	TRBJ2-3	-	TGTGCCAGCAGCTTAGTTGGGGGCGGGTACACAGATACGCAGTATTTT	CASSLVGGGYTDTQYF
TRBV28	few	TRBJ1-5	-	TGTGCCAGCAGCTTGGGAGAGCCCCAGCATTTT	CASSLGEPQHF
TRBV28	-	TRBJ2-5	-	TGTGCCAGCAGTTTATGGGCGGGGCAAGAGACCCAGTACTTC	CASSLWAGQETQYF
TRBV7-6	-	TRBJ2-5	TRBD1	TGTGCCAGCAGCTTAAACTACCGGGACAGGGGACAAGAGACCCAGTACTTC	CASSLNYRDRGQETQYF
TRBV9	-	TRBJ1-6	-	TGTGCCAGCAGCGTAGAACCGGCCGCTTATTCACCCCTCCACTTT	CASSVEPAAYSPLHF
TRBV5-1	-	TRBJ2-7	-	TGCGCCAGCAGCTTGGATCCCTATATTGACGAGCAGTACTTC	CASSLDPYIDEQYF
TRBV23-1	once	TRBJ1-2	TRBD1	TGCGCCAGCAGTCTTGGGACAGGGTATGGGGCCCTCTATGGCTACACCTTC	CASSLGTGYGALYGYTF
TRBV27	-	TRBJ2-3	-	TGTGCCAGCAGTTTACGGGCTGGGGGCACAGATACGCAGTATTTT	CASSLRAGGTDTQYF
TRBV7-2	-	TRBJ2-7	TRBD2	TGTGCCAGCAGCTTAGCTGTGGCGGGAGGATACGAGCAGTACTTC	CASSLAVAGGYEQYF
TRBV29-1	once	TRBJ1-1	TRBD1	TGCAGCGTTCCATACTGGACAGGCAAGAACACTGAAGCTTTCTTT	CSVPYWTGKNTEAFF
TRBV11-3	-	TRBJ2-4	-	TGTGCCAGCAGCTTCGGTTACGGACTAAACATTCAGTACTTC	CASSFGYGLNIQYF
TRBV7-3	once	TRBJ2-1	TRBD2	TGTGCCAGCAGCTCCGGGACTAGCGGGATTAATGAGCAGTTCTTC	CASSSGTSGINEQFF
TRBV3-1	few	TRBJ2-1	TRBD2	TGTGCCAGCAGCCAGCGGGGGGGCTACAATGAGCAGTTCTTC	CASSQRGGYNEQFF
TRBV5-1	-	TRBJ1-1	-	TGCGCCAGCAGCTTCATACGGGTTGAAGCTTTCTTT	CASSFIRVEAFF
TRBV7-6	once	TRBJ2-5	TRBD1	TGTGCCAGCAGCCGCGGACAGGGGGCCTCAAAGACCCAGTACTTC	CASSRGQGASKTQYF
TRBV12-3/TRBV12-4	few	TRBJ1-1	TRBD1	TGTGCCAGCAGTTTCAAACAGGGGACTGAAGCTTTCTTT	CASSFKQGTEAFF
TRBV18	-	TRBJ1-1	-	TGTGCCAGCTCATCCTCAGGGAACACTGAAGCTTTCTTT	CASSSSGNTEAFF
TRBV29-1	-	TRBJ2-2	-	TGCAGCGTAGAGAACACCGGGGAGCTGTTTTTT	CSVENTGELFF
TRBV10-3	few	TRBJ1-1	-	TGTGCCATCAGTGAGTCTCACACTGAAGCTTTCTTT	CAISESHTEAFF
TRBV5-5	-	TRBJ1-5	-	TGTGCCAGCAGTTGGCTGATCAATCAGCCCCAGCATTTT	CASSWLINQPQHF
TRBV27	-	TRBJ2-5	-	TGTGCCAGCAGTTTTTTAGGGGAAGAGACCCAGTACTTC	CASSFLGEETQYF
TRBV7-3	-	TRBJ2-1	-	TGTGCCAGCAGCTTAACGGCCTACAATGAGCAGTTCTTC	CASSLTAYNEQFF
TRBV7-6	-	TRBJ1-1	TRBD1	TGTGCCAGCAGCTTAGTAGCGAGAGGGACAGATGAAGCTTTCTTT	CASSLVARGTDEAFF
TRBV29-1	few	TRBJ2-5	-	TGCAGCGCGGTCAGGGGGGAAGAGACCCAGTACTTC	CSAVRGEETQYF
TRBV12-5	-	TRBJ1-3	-	TGTGCTAGTGCCGGGTTAAGCTCTGGAAACACCATATATTTT	CASAGLSSGNTIYF
TRBV19	-	TRBJ2-1	-	TGTGCCAGTAGTATGATAATGGGCACCGGTTGGCAGTTCTTC	CASSMIMGTGWQFF
TRBV18	-	TRBJ2-2	TRBD1	TGTGCCAGCTCACCGGGACAGGGATTAGGTAGCGGCACCGGGGAGCTGTTTTTT	CASSPGQGLGSGTGELFF
TRBV18	-	TRBJ1-5	-	TGTGCCAGCTCACCATCAACGACGCAGGGGCGTCAGCCCCAGCATTTT	CASSPSTTQGRQPQHF
TRBV18	-	TRBJ2-7	TRBD1	TGTGCCAGCTCACCCGGGACAGGGTCCTACGAGCAGTACTTC	CASSPGTGSYEQYF
TRBV5-1	once	TRBJ2-1	-	TGCGCCAGCAGCTTGGCTGGTAGCGGCTCCTACAATGAGCAGTTCTTC	CASSLAGSGSYNEQFF
TRBV2	once	TRBJ1-1	TRBD1	TGTGCCAGCAGTTATGACAGGGCGGGCACTGAAGCTTTCTTT	CASSYDRAGTEAFF
TRBV7-7	-	TRBJ2-2	-	TGTGCCAGCAGCCCCGCCGGGAACCCCGGCGGGGAGCTGTTTTTT	CASSPAGNPGGELFF
TRBV4-1	few	TRBJ2-7	-	TGCGCCAGCAGCCAAGCTCCAATACGACACCTAAGCTCCTACGAGCAGTACTTC	CASSQAPIRHLSSYEQYF
TRBV7-6	-	TRBJ2-1	TRBD1	TGTGCCAGCAGCTTATTAGACAGGGTCACGGATGAGCAGTTCTTC	CASSLLDRVTDEQFF
TRBV12-3/TRBV12-4	-	TRBJ2-5	TRBD2	TGTGCCAGCAGCTCTAGCGGGGGACAAGAGACCCAGTACTTC	CASSSSGGQETQYF
TRBV12-3/TRBV12-4	-	TRBJ2-1	-	TGTGCCAGCATATGGGCAGGGGTACACAATGAGCAGTTCTTC	CASIWAGVHNEQFF
TRBV6-4	-	TRBJ1-4	-	TGTGCCAGCAGTGACCCGATAGGACCGAGTGAAAAACTGTTTTTT	CASSDPIGPSEKLFF
TRBV14	-	TRBJ1-1	TRBD1	TGTGCCAGCAGCCAAGTTAGGACAGGTAGCATGAACACTGAAGCTTTCTTT	CASSQVRTGSMNTEAFF
TRBV18	once	TRBJ1-1	-	TGTGCCAGCGCAATCACATCCGGGAACACTGAAGCTTTCTTT	CASAITSGNTEAFF
TRBV5-6	once	TRBJ2-3	TRBD2	TGTGCCAGCAGCTTGTTAGCGGGGGGGACGTCAGATACGCAGTATTTT	CASSLLAGGTSDTQYF